Listed below are T cell receptor beta chains from one sample, sequenced in a study of CD8 T cells in ankylosing spondylitis. TCRdb fed the 5' RACE reads into MiXCR, producing one record per CDR3 protein. In the table there are about 190,000 distinct CDR3 sequences, 13% of which are singletons. What was sequenced was blood, either unsorted or a sorted T cell fraction (not recorded which). The receptor set was obtained from a female donor with ankylosing spondylitis or in good health (not recorded which). Both conserved end residues are part of each CDR3.

v_gene	j_gene	CDR3aa
TRBV10-3	TRBJ2-3	CATLGGDSITDTQYF
TRBV24-1	TRBJ2-1	CATSEPHNEQFF
TRBV6-5	TRBJ1-6	CASSYGALSYNSPLHF
TRBV7-2	TRBJ2-1	CASSLFESGAGYNEQFF
TRBV11-2	TRBJ2-7	CASSPRVSSPLQQYF
TRBV10-3	TRBJ2-3	CATLGSLATDTQYF
TRBV6-6	TRBJ1-2	CASTRRQGDGYTF
TRBV12-3/TRBV12-4	TRBJ2-1	CASTYSRTDVDEQFF
TRBV7-7	TRBJ2-1	CASSLAMGLAGVGEQFF
TRBV19	TRBJ2-3	CASSTRTKGTDTQYF